A single sample is the source of the 12 T cell receptor beta chains below, sequenced in a study of shared clonotypes between healthy human individuals. Sequencing was performed with immunoSEQ multiplex PCR; in TCRdb, only in-frame clones are kept and a portion is missing. The sample holds some 240,000 clones, 65% seen once. The source material was memory CD4+ T cells sorted from blood. The subset here: CD45RA-negative fraction. The source of these receptors is a man in his thirties or forties in good health.

V gene TRBV6-5 combines with J gene TRBJ2-4; 9 bases are shared with TRBD2. Losses at the gene ends were 1 base for V and 11 bases for J; bases not matched to a gene: 6. The CDR3 totals 14 residues. Germline V gives CDR1 MNHEY, CDR2 SVGAGI. The CDR3 sequence: CASSYLAGEGVQYF. The CDR3 coding sequence is TGTGCCAGCAGTTACTTAGCGGGAGAAGGGGTTCAGTACTTC.

Notes on this clone: A read error is possible here, since a much larger clone lies one base away. The chain has TRBV5-4 and TRBJ2-3, with D hard to call. Germline CDR1 is SGHNT and CDR2 is YYREEE (reference sequence). This CDR3 has 11 residues. The V end lost 1 base, the J end lost 3 bases, and 0 bases lay between the germline ends. This CDR3 is CASSLTDTQYF. As DNA, the CDR3 is TGTGCCAGCAGCTTGACAGATACGCAGTATTTT.

The chain recombines TRBV5-1 with TRBJ2-7; D remains ambiguous. Germline CDR1 SGHRS, CDR2 YFSETQ. The CDR3 extends over 14 amino acids. The ends were cut back, 4 bases at V and 2 bases at J, with 13 bases in the middle. Written as DNA, the CDR3 is TGCGCCAGCAGCCCGTCGGACGGTCCCTACGAGCAGTACTTC. Its translation is CASSPSDGPYEQYF.

This clone was seen only a few times. The rearrangement uses TRBV30 and TRBJ2-7; 9 nucleotides align to TRBD1. CDR1 and CDR2 (germline): GTSNPN, SVGIG (reference sequence). This CDR3 has 13 residues. J gave up 5 bases and V 5 bases, and 7 bases lay outside the gene matches. CDR3 nucleotide sequence: TGTGCCTGGGTAGGACAGGGGCTCGACGAGCAGTACTTC. Its protein product is CAWVGQGLDEQYF.

The rearrangement uses TRBV7-2 and TRBJ2-3, with D tentatively TRBD2 (6 bases). The ends were cut back, 1 base at V and 3 bases at J, with 17 bases in the middle. This CDR3 is 17 amino acids long. In germline, CDR1 is SGHTA, CDR2 FQGNSA. CDR3 loop: CASSLVGGAPITDTQYF. Here the CDR3 DNA reads TGTGCCAGCAGCTTAGTCGGGGGAGCCCCTATTACAGATACGCAGTATTTT.

CDR3 sequence (DNA): TGTGCCAGCAGTGGCCTAGCGGGAGAGCAGGAGACCCAGTACTTC. Amino acids: CASSGLAGEQETQYF. The V and J genes are TRBV6-5 and TRBJ2-5, with 10 nucleotides matching TRBD2. J was trimmed by 5 bases and V by 5 bases; bases with no gene match: 8. The CDR3 has 15 residues. The V gene's germline CDR1 is MNHEY and CDR2 SVGAGI.

The chain joins TRBV20-1 to TRBJ2-2, with D unresolved. This CDR3 is 11 amino acids long. Trimming cost V 6 bases and J 3 bases, with 5 bases left between them. Germline V gene data show CDR1 as DFQATT and CDR2 as SNEGSKA (reference sequence). The CDR3 sequence: CSAEDTGELFF. The CDR3 DNA sequence: TGCAGTGCAGAAGACACCGGGGAGCTGTTTTTT.

The chain has TRBV7-6 and TRBJ2-3, with a possible D match to TRBD2 (6 bases). The CDR3 totals 15 residues. Trimming left V 1 base short and J 4 bases short, with 12 bases between. Germline V gene data show CDR1 as SGHVS and CDR2 as FNYEAQ. The CDR3 spells CASSLEGKRADTQYF. The CDR3 DNA reads as TGTGCCAGCAGCTTAGAAGGAAAGCGGGCAGATACGCAGTATTTT.

V and J are TRBV7-8 and TRBJ2-5, with 9 bases fitting TRBD1. The CDR3 is made up of 14 amino acids. V lost 1 base and J lost 5; bases outside the gene matches: 2. The germline V gene has CDR1 SGHVS and CDR2 FQNEAQ. The CDR3 protein is CASSLDRGRETQYF. For the CDR3, the DNA is TGTGCCAGCAGCTTAGACAGGGGGCGGGAGACCCAGTACTTC.

The gene calls are TRBV10-3 and TRBJ2-3; TRBD2 aligns across 13 bases. CDR3 length: 18 amino acids. Germline V gives CDR1 ENHRY, CDR2 SYGVKD. Germline trimming cut 6 bases from V and 1 base from J; bases unmatched to any gene: 10. CDR3 sequence (DNA): TGTGCCATCAGCGGACTAGCGGGAGTGACAACCGGCACAGATACGCAGTATTTT. Encoded protein: CAISGLAGVTTGTDTQYF.

This clone was picked up a small number of times. This CDR3 is CASSMQANWETQYF. The CDR3 coding sequence is TGCGCCAGCAGTATGCAGGCAAATTGGGAGACCCAGTACTTC. V is TRBV5-1 and J is TRBJ2-5; D remains unclear. The V gene's germline CDR1 is SGHRS and CDR2 YFSETQ. Trimming took off 5 bases at V and 5 bases at J, with 16 bases between the two ends. This CDR3 region has 14 residues.

This chain uses TRBV6-1 with TRBJ2-1; D assignment may be TRBD1 or TRBD2 (5 bases each). Deletions cut 2 bases from V and 1 base from J, with 15 bases between. Germline loops: CDR1 MNHNS, CDR2 SASEGT. This CDR3 spans 17 amino acids. The CDR3 region is CASSERAEWGSYNEQFF. The CDR3 nucleotides read TGTGCCAGCAGTGAACGGGCGGAATGGGGGTCCTACAATGAGCAGTTCTTC.